This TCR beta chain appears in the sequencing data of a study of blood T cells in healthy people across ages. Study conclusions and caveats: Underestimates were what the diversity estimates from one million T cells were considered to be.

The germline gives CDR1 LGHDT, CDR2 YNNKEL (reference sequence). Trimming took off 4 bases at V and 7 bases at J, with 17 bases between the two ends. This CDR3 has 14 residues. Total RNA extracted from each sample amounted to at least 6 micrograms. Concerning this clonotype: Its antigen is still unknown.

Through a sample-barcoded 5' primer and a J-beta primer mix, a second PCR was run for 7 to 11 cycles. One entry per CDR3 protein, called by TCRdb with MiXCR from the 5' RACE reads. Among about 1,500,000 distinct CDR3 sequences listed, around 42% were seen once. Sample: blood. The rearrangement uses TRBV3-1 and TRBJ2-7, with D uncertain. The source of this sequence is a woman between 18 and 29 years old in good health. The CDR3 region has the DNA TGTGCCAGCAGCCCCCGGGCCAAGGAACGGGAGCAGTACTTC. Amino acid sequence: CASSPRAKEREQYF.